This TCR beta chain was documented in a study of cytomegalovirus exposure and HLA in healthy donors. Study conclusions and caveats: A few CMV-associated chains were confirmed in vitro to be specific for CMV antigens. Usually a TCR sequence was rare, but some public TCRs were found in many donors. First-cohort TCR clusters were later found to tend to co-occur in the 90 to 150 validation repertoires. Some TCR beta chains (more than 150 of them) were listed as cytomegalovirus-associated.

Only in-frame clones appear in the TCRdb table, and some are missing; sequencing was by immunoSEQ multiplex PCR. This repertoire shows 90,000 to 150,000 clones, around nine tenths found once; its top ten account for just under 6.5%. CDR1 and CDR2 from the germline V gene are MNHNY and SVGAGI (reference sequence). Losses at the gene ends were 2 bases for V and 6 bases for J; bases not matched to a gene: 3. This CDR3 comprises 15 residues. There are a few counts of this clone. What it recognizes is unknown. Sample: PBMCs. The chain combines TRBV6-6 with TRBJ1-5; 11 bases map to TRBD1. The TCR was taken from a woman aged 18-35 years in good health and CMV-seropositive. CDR3 sequence: CASSYGTGGGQPQHF. For the CDR3, the DNA is TGTGCCAGCAGTTACGGGACAGGGGGAGGTCAGCCCCAGCATTTT.